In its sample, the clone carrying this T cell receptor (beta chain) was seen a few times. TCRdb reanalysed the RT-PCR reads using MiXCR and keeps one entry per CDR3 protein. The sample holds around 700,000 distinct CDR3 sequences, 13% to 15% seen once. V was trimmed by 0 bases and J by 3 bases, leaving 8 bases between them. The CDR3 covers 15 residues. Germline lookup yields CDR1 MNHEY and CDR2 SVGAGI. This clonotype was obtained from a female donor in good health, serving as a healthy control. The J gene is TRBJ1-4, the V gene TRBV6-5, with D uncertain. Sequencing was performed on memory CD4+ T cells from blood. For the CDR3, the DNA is TGTGCCAGCAGTTACTCGTATGGCCCTAATGAAAAACTGTTTTTT. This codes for CASSYSYGPNEKLFF.